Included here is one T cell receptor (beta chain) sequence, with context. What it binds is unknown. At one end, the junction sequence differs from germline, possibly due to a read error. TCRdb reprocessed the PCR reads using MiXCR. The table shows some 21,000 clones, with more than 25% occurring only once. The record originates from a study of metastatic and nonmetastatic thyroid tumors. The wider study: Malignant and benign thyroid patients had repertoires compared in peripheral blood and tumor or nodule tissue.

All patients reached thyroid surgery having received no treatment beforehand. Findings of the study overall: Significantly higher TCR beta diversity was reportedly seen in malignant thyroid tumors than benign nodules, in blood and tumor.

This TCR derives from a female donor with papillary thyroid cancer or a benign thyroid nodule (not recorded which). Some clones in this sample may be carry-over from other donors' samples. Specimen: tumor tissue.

CDR3 coding DNA: TGTGCCAGTAGTTCCCAGGGGGCCTACGAGCATTACTTC. Protein product: CASSSQGAYEHYF. The chain recombines TRBV19 with TRBJ2-7, with 8 positions matching TRBD1. This CDR3 region has 13 residues. The germline gives CDR1 LNHDA, CDR2 SQIVND (reference sequence).